This TCR beta chain stems from a study of human T cells and chemical hapten exposure. Overall study: Slight volume differences across pooled libraries mainly accounted for varying per-sample TCR yields.

Study results and caveats: TCRs exceeding 1 in 1000 frequency stayed unchanged with DPC sensitization.

Unique molecular identifiers were linked by the library to individual cDNA molecules. MiXCR was run by TCRdb on the RACE reads, yielding one entry per CDR3 protein. The data hold about 84,000 distinct CDR3 sequences, with 10% to 12% observed a single time. The length of the CDR3 is 16 residues. The J segment lost 2 bases and the V segment lost 7 bases, leaving 12 bases of the junction unmatched. Germline assignment: CDR1 SNHLY and CDR2 FYNNEI. This clonotype showed up many times. Its specificity is unknown. Time point here: patch test 3, about 24 weeks after DPC sensitization. Sample treatment: therapeutic diphenylcyclopropenone sensitization with weekly scalp DPC. Only after blood had been drawn was each patch test applied.

The chain uses TRBV2 and TRBJ2-7; 9 nucleotides agree with TRBD2. This clonotype was obtained from a woman in her fifties or sixties with alopecia areata. Some clones in this sample may be carry-over from other donors' samples. This sample comprised whole blood, obtained in connection with sensitization to the hapten diphenylcyclopropenone (DPC). The CDR3: CASILVGIAGAYEQYF. For the CDR3, the DNA is TGTGCCAGCATCTTAGTGGGGATAGCGGGGGCCTACGAGCAGTACTTC.